This TCR beta chain is from a study of T cell responses to AZD1222 COVID-19 vaccine. Data came from immunoSEQ multiplex PCR; TCRdb stores just in-frame clones and leaves some out. The sample contains about 130,000 clones, 90% of which appear only once. V lost 4 bases, J lost 2 bases, and 5 bases stayed unmatched. Per germline, CDR1 SGHVS and CDR2 FNYEAQ. The CDR3 spans 14 residues. The sequences come from peripheral blood, collected on day 0 of AZD1222 vaccination. The chain employs TRBV7-6 and TRBJ2-7, with 7 bases aligning to TRBD1. The sequence was obtained from an adult in good health. CDR3 in amino acids: CASSSDRTTYEQYF. The CDR3 DNA sequence: TGTGCCAGCAGCTCGGACAGGACCACCTACGAGCAGTACTTC.